The rows below give T cell receptor beta chains drawn from one sample of a study of vaccination and CD4 T cells after COVID-19. TCRdb ran MiXCR on the PCR reads and lists one entry per CDR3 protein. This sample has approximately 11,000 distinct CDR3 sequences, with less than 70% found just once. These receptors' targets are unknown. Source: CD4+ T cells from blood, cultured in vitro, taken before SARS-CoV-2 vaccination. These receptors were obtained from a human donor who had recovered from COVID-19. The conserved cysteine and the conserved F or W are not part of the CDR3 here.

j_call v_call cdr3_aa
TRBJ2-7 TRBV20-1 SASRLAGDQY
TRBJ2-3 TRBV2 ASKEGGTDTQY
TRBJ2-7 TRBV6-1 AISARDSEQY
TRBJ2-1 TRBV30 AWSGDAASYNEQF
TRBJ2-2 TRBV11-2 ASSLVKIQGTGELF
TRBJ2-1 TRBV11-3 ASSQAHPSNEQF
TRBJ1-1 TRBV20-1 SALSAEFMNTEAF
TRBJ2-6 TRBV5-5 ASSATMSSGANVLT
TRBJ2-2 TRBV6-1 ASQVPGHDTGELF
TRBJ2-3 TRBV20-1 SAPDRGGSSTDTQY
TRBJ1-5 TRBV19 ASSIFDRWGNQPQH
TRBJ2-1 TRBV7-3 ASSLTGADEQF
TRBJ2-7 TRBV28 ASSYPMRRLLSTYEQY
TRBJ1-5 TRBV15 ATSRTQGGYNQPQH
TRBJ2-2 TRBV7-6 ASSTGSTGELF
TRBJ2-1 TRBV20-1 SALGGVTYNEQF
TRBJ2-5 TRBV6-4 ASSEQYGEQETQY
TRBJ2-1 TRBV20-1 SARDPAVSYNEQF
TRBJ2-4 TRBV6-1 ASRNEGGKVKNIQY
TRBJ2-3 TRBV2 ASSLGVTDTQY
TRBJ1-1 TRBV2 ASSELIGSTEAF
TRBJ2-5 TRBV2 ASRNTAQY
TRBJ2-1 TRBV7-2 ASSSINRHAEQF
TRBJ2-1 TRBV20-1 SASGSWDEQF
TRBJ2-3 TRBV14 ASSLQVASTDTQY